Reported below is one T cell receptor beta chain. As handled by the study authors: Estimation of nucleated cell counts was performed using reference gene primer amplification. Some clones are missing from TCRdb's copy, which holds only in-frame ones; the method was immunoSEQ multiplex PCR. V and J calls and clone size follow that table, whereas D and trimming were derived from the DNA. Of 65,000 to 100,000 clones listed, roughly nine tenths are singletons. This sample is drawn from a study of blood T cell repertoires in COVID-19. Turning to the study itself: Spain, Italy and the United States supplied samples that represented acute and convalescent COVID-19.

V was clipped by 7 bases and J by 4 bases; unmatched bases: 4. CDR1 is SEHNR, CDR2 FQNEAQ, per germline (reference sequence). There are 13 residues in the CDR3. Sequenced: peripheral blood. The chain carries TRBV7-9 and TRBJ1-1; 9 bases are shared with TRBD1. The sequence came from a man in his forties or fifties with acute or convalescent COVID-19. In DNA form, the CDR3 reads TGTGCCAGCAATGGACAGGGGCCCACTGAAGCTTTCTTT. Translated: CASNGQGPTEAFF. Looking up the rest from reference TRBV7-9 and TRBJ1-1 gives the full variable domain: DTGVSQNPRHKITKRGQNVTFRCDPISEHNRLYWYRQTLGQGPEFLTYFQNEAQLEKSRLLSDRFSAERPKGSFSTLEIQRTEQGDSAMYLCASNGQGPTEAFFGQGTRLTVV.